This entry is about one T cell receptor (beta chain). Its specificity is not known. The source of the sample is a study of beta chain features in type 1 diabetes. Study background: The number of sorted cells examined across all samples was approximately 100 million. Study-level results: Although PCR might favor shorter templates, it would do so equally in patients and controls. Compared with healthy donors, patients appeared to share more similar naive, central memory and regulatory TCRB repertoires. Whether HLA type influences TCRB rearrangement remained unresolved here.

The authors reverse transcribed all of the isolated RNA, so sequencing captured expressed TCRB transcripts. Libraries were prepared by immunoSEQ multiplex PCR; TCRdb keeps only in-frame clonotypes and omits some of them. The sample lists roughly 380,000 clones; 20% were seen once. After removal of 4 bases from V and 5 bases from J, the junction contained 7 bases not matched to a gene. CDR1 and CDR2 (germline): SGHTA, FQGNSA. The CDR3 is made up of 15 amino acids. This chain links TRBV7-2 with TRBJ2-1; 8 positions match TRBD2. Specimen: naive CD4+ T cells from blood. The origin of this receptor is a woman younger than 35 in good health. CDR3 in amino acids: CASSSSGRAHNEQFF. The CDR3 DNA sequence: TGTGCCAGCAGCTCTAGCGGGCGGGCTCACAATGAGCAGTTCTTC.